The 31 T cell receptor beta chains listed next were all sequenced from one sample in a study of T-cell memory formation after mild COVID-19. Each CDR3 protein is one row after TCRdb ran MiXCR on the 5' RACE reads. The sample yields 350,000 to 500,000 distinct CDR3 sequences, 20% to 25% seen once. Sequenced material: PBMCs or a T cell subset sorted from them (not recorded which). Receptors were obtained from an adult woman who had mild COVID-19 (a few samples of this study predate the infection). Cell type and time point are not known.

CDR3 region: CASSQGFRDTSYEQYF. The CDR3 nucleotides read TGTGCCAGCAGCCAAGGCTTCCGGGACACAAGCTACGAGCAGTACTTC. The chain recombines TRBV3-1 with TRBJ2-7, with a tentative D call TRBD1 (6 bases). V shed 1 base and J shed 3 bases, with 16 bases lying between them. This CDR3 contains 16 residues. The germline V gene has CDR1 LGHDT and CDR2 YNNKEL (reference sequence).

This clonotype came up a few times. The chain recombines TRBV5-4 with TRBJ2-1, with 8 bases fitting TRBD1. V lost 2 bases, J lost 6 bases, and 4 bases stayed unmatched. Germline V gives CDR1 SGHNT, CDR2 YYREEE (reference sequence). The length of the CDR3 is 14 residues. CDR3 nucleotides: TGTGCCAGCAGCTTCCGGGACAGGTCCAATGAGCAGTTCTTC. It is translated as CASSFRDRSNEQFF.

This chain joins TRBV24-1 and TRBJ2-7, with D possibly TRBD1 on 5 matching bases. The CDR3 has 14 residues. Looked up from germline, CDR1 is KGHDR and CDR2 is SFDVKD. Trimming stripped 5 bases from V and 2 bases from J, with 12 bases between. CDR3 region: CATSVRRQPYEQYF. In DNA, the CDR3 is TGTGCCACCAGTGTTCGGAGACAGCCCTACGAGCAGTACTTC.

CDR3 sequence: CATAGTANSPLHF. DNA for the CDR3: TGTGCCACTGCCGGGACAGCAAATTCACCCCTCCACTTT. The chain uses TRBV19 and TRBJ1-6; 7 bases map to TRBD1. The V and J ends lost 10 bases and 7 bases, in that order; junction bases with no gene match: 7. Germline V gene sequence: CDR1 LNHDA, CDR2 SQIVND (reference sequence). There are 13 residues in the CDR3.

This clonotype has at least ten counts. The rearrangement links TRBV9 to TRBJ1-2; the D gene is possibly TRBD1 (5 bases). Trimming shortened V by 2 bases and J by 4 bases, and 15 bases separated the two germline ends. Per the germline V gene, CDR1 is SGDLS and CDR2 is YYNGEE. This CDR3 is built from 15 residues. The CDR3 protein is CASSVSDSPGYGYTF. CDR3 bases: TGTGCCAGCAGCGTTTCAGACAGTCCCGGCTATGGCTACACCTTC.

This rearrangement joins TRBV12-3 or TRBV12-4 to TRBJ2-4; D gene unclear. CDR3 length equals 11 residues. Trimming cost V 5 bases and J 6 bases, with 5 bases left between them. The CDR3 nucleotides are TGTGCCAGCAGTGCCGGAAACATTCAGTACTTC. Its protein is CASSAGNIQYF.

The CDR3 nucleotides are TGTGCCAGCAGCCAAGGATCGGGACAGGGAAACACTGAAGCTTTCTTT. Protein sequence: CASSQGSGQGNTEAFF. This rearrangement joins TRBV3-1 to TRBJ1-1; 9 bases agree with TRBD1. The CDR3 extends over 16 amino acids. Germline V lookup: CDR1 LGHDT, CDR2 YNNKEL (reference sequence). Germline trimming cut 1 base from V and 2 bases from J; bases unmatched to any gene: 5.

The table lists this clonotype with a few counts. V gene TRBV27 combines with J gene TRBJ2-3; D is undetermined. CDR1 MNHEY and CDR2 SMNVEV come from the germline V gene (reference sequence). Trimming took 5 bases from V and 2 from J, leaving 14 bases between them. CDR3 length: 15 residues. The CDR3 is CASSRAQVYTDTQYF. The CDR3 nucleotides are TGTGCCAGCAGTAGGGCCCAAGTGTACACAGATACGCAGTATTTT.

This rearrangement joins TRBV24-1 to TRBJ1-1, with D possibly matching TRBD1 (5 bases). This CDR3 has 13 amino acids. The germline CDR1 and CDR2 sequences are KGHDR and SFDVKD. The ends were cut back, 7 bases at V and 6 bases at J, with 14 bases in the middle. DNA of the CDR3: TGTGCCACCAGGGCGCCGGGGGGGGCTGAAGCTTTCTTT. Translated: CATRAPGGAEAFF.

This chain joins TRBV24-1 and TRBJ2-3, with 11 bases fitting TRBD2. CDR3 length equals 13 residues. After removal of 11 bases from V and 4 bases from J, the junction contained 4 bases not matched to a gene. CDR1 and CDR2 (germline): KGHDR, SFDVKD. CDR3 loop: CAITSGSSDTQYF. Written as DNA, the CDR3 is TGTGCCATCACTAGCGGGAGTTCAGATACGCAGTATTTT.

The genes are TRBV6-1 and TRBJ2-5; D may match TRBD1 or TRBD2 (5 bases each). Trimming took off 0 bases at V and 4 bases at J, with 12 bases between the two ends. CDR1 MNHNS and CDR2 SASEGT come from the germline V gene. The CDR3 is 15 amino acids. CDR3 region: CASSEAQAGGETQYF. CDR3 in DNA: TGTGCCAGCAGTGAAGCGCAGGCTGGGGGAGAGACCCAGTACTTC.

This clonotype has just a few counts. The rearrangement uses TRBV24-1 and TRBJ2-5, with 7 bases matching TRBD2. From germline, CDR1 is KGHDR and CDR2 SFDVKD. This CDR3 has 15 amino acids. With 2 bases clipped from V and 5 bases from J, the junction kept 7 bases outside the gene matches. This CDR3 reads CATSDYRGGLETQYF. The CDR3 bases are TGTGCCACCAGTGATTATAGGGGAGGGTTGGAGACCCAGTACTTC.

This clonotype was counted only a few times. The chain joins TRBV7-9 to TRBJ2-6; D tentatively fits TRBD1 or TRBD2 (5 bases each). The CDR3 is 14 amino acids. Germline V gives CDR1 SEHNR, CDR2 FQNEAQ (reference sequence). V shed 5 bases and J shed 2 bases, with 7 bases lying between them. DNA of the CDR3: TGTGCCAGCAGCGGGACCCCTGGGGCCAACGTCCTGACTTTC. Translating it yields CASSGTPGANVLTF.

The J gene is TRBJ2-1, the V gene TRBV25-1; D possibly corresponds to TRBD2 (5 bases). The CDR3 is 11 residues long. V was shortened by 4 bases and J by 8 bases, with 6 bases between the two germline ends. Germline V gene lookup returns CDR1 MGHDK and CDR2 SYGVNS. The CDR3 reads CASSVSDEQFF. CDR3 in DNA: TGTGCCAGCAGTGTTAGCGATGAGCAGTTCTTC.

This clonotype was seen a few times. The chain is built from TRBV12-3 or TRBV12-4 and TRBJ2-1, with 7 bases fitting TRBD2. The V gene end was trimmed by 5 bases and the J gene end by 5 bases; junction bases not matched to a gene: 6. The CDR3 has 14 residues. This CDR3 is CASSLWTSDNEQFF. CDR3 sequence (DNA): TGTGCCAGCAGTCTCTGGACTAGTGACAATGAGCAGTTCTTC.

The chain uses TRBV10-3 and TRBJ2-3; D is uncertain. V dropped 5 bases and J dropped 5 bases, with 11 bases sitting between them. The CDR3 contains 13 residues. CDR1 is ENHRY, CDR2 SYGVKD, per germline. The CDR3 bases are TGTGCCATCAGTTTTGGCGATAAAGATACGCAGTATTTT. This gives the protein CAISFGDKDTQYF.

This clonotype was detected a few times. The chain couples TRBV5-1 to TRBJ1-5; D is undetermined. Trimming pared 4 bases from V and 1 base from J, leaving 12 bases between. The germline V gene encodes CDR1 SGHRS and CDR2 YFSETQ. The CDR3 has 15 amino acids. CDR3 nucleotide sequence: TGCGCCAGCAGCCTAGACGGCGCAAGCAATCAGCCCCAGCATTTT. Its translation: CASSLDGASNQPQHF.

The chain recombines TRBV20-1 with TRBJ2-7; TRBD2 might be the D (6 bases). The V gene lost 1 base and the J gene lost 7 bases, with 20 bases spanning the gap. The germline V gene encodes CDR1 DFQATT and CDR2 SNEGSKA (reference sequence). The CDR3 spans 15 residues. The CDR3 DNA follows: TGCAGTGCTAGAGGTCTACTAGCCTACCCGGGGGAGCAGTACTTC. It yields the protein CSARGLLAYPGEQYF.

This clonotype occurred a few times. CDR3 DNA: TGTGCCAGTACCCCGGGGGCGGAGGGCCCGTTAGATACGCAGTATTTT. It is translated as CASTPGAEGPLDTQYF. The V call is TRBV19, the J call TRBJ2-3, with D tentatively TRBD1 or TRBD2 (6 bases each). Looked up from germline, CDR1 is LNHDA and CDR2 is SQIVND (reference sequence). V was pared by 7 bases and J by 5 bases, with 22 bases between. The CDR3 has 16 residues.

J is TRBJ2-7 and V is TRBV12-3 or TRBV12-4; 8 nucleotides match TRBD1. The CDR3 contains 14 residues. V lost 6 bases and J lost 3; bases outside the gene matches: 7. CDR3 residues: CASRDGTGLYEQYF. CDR3 sequence (DNA): TGTGCCAGCAGGGACGGGACAGGTCTCTACGAGCAGTACTTC.

V is TRBV5-1 and J is TRBJ2-2; TRBD2 agrees at 8 bases. This CDR3 has 14 amino acids. V shed 0 bases, J shed 6 bases, and the junction held 1 base outside the gene matches. Germline V gives CDR1 SGHRS, CDR2 YFSETQ. The CDR3 DNA follows: TGCGCCAGCAGCTTGGAAGCGGGGGCCGGGGAGCTGTTTTTT. This sequence encodes CASSLEAGAGELFF.

This clonotype turned up a few times. The chain is built from TRBV7-9 and TRBJ1-2; the D is unclear. Trimming shortened V by 2 bases and J by 8 bases, and 15 bases separated the two germline ends. This CDR3 comprises 14 residues. The germline CDR1 and CDR2 sequences are SEHNR and FQNEAQ (reference sequence). Here the CDR3 reads CASSLPLLYEGYTF. CDR3 nucleotide sequence: TGTGCCAGCAGCTTACCCCTCCTCTATGAGGGCTACACCTTC. Full variable domain (outside the CDR3, taken from reference TRBV7-9 and TRBJ1-2): DTGVSQNPRHKITKRGQNVTFRCDPISEHNRLYWYRQTLGQGPEFLTYFQNEAQLEKSRLLSDRFSAERPKGSFSTLEIQRTEQGDSAMYLCASSLPLLYEGYTFGSGTRLTVV.

This clonotype was seen more than once but under ten times. The chain employs TRBV5-1 and TRBJ2-1; weak D call: TRBD2 (5 bases). V shed 4 bases and J shed 3 bases, with 26 bases lying between them. CDR1 SGHRS and CDR2 YFSETQ come from the germline V gene. This CDR3 contains 19 residues. CDR3: CASSQSQALVPGSYNEQFF. DNA for the CDR3: TGCGCCAGCAGCCAATCCCAAGCACTAGTGCCTGGCAGCTACAATGAGCAGTTCTTC. Full variable domain (remainder filled in from reference TRBV5-1 and TRBJ2-1): KAGVTQTPRYLIKTRGQQVTLSCSPISGHRSVSWYQQTPGQGLQFLFEYFSETQRNKGNFPGRFSGRQFSNSRSEMNVSTLELGDSALYLCASSQSQALVPGSYNEQFFGPGTRLTVL.

There are many counts of this clonotype. The chain links TRBV12-3 or TRBV12-4 to TRBJ2-2; D gene ambiguous. This CDR3 contains 13 residues. Trimming cost V 3 bases and J 2 bases, with 4 bases left between them. CDR3 in amino acids: CASSLPNTGELFF. The CDR3 DNA reads TGTGCCAGCAGTTTGCCCAACACCGGGGAGCTGTTTTTT.

CDR3 protein: CASSQDLAGYEQYF. The CDR3 region has the DNA TGTGCCAGCAGCCAAGATCTTGCAGGGTACGAGCAGTACTTC. The chain links TRBV3-1 to TRBJ2-7, with D possibly TRBD1 on 5 matching bases. CDR1 is LGHDT, CDR2 YNNKEL, per germline (reference sequence). Between the trimmed V and J ends, which lost 0 bases and 4 bases, there was a span of 10 bases. There are 14 residues in the CDR3.

The chain couples TRBV30 to TRBJ2-3; tentatively, D is TRBD2 (5 bases). Germline CDR1 reads GTSNPN; CDR2 reads SVGIG (reference sequence). The CDR3 runs to 14 residues. V was clipped by 3 bases and J by 0 bases, with 10 bases between them. CDR3: CAWSLAASTDTQYF. CDR3 sequence (DNA): TGTGCCTGGAGCCTAGCAGCTAGCACAGATACGCAGTATTTT.

The chain uses TRBV7-9 and TRBJ1-6; a possible D gene is TRBD1 (6 bases). The length of the CDR3 is 15 residues. Trimming removed 4 bases from V and 10 bases from J, with 17 bases in between. The V gene's germline CDR1 is SEHNR and CDR2 FQNEAQ (reference sequence). The CDR3 sequence is CASSSSTGIWSPLHF. In DNA form, the CDR3 reads TGTGCCAGCAGCTCGTCAACAGGGATATGGTCACCCCTCCACTTT.

This clonotype was recorded a few times. The chain is built from TRBV5-4 and TRBJ2-1, with 12 bases lining up with TRBD2. V gave up 4 bases and J gave up 9 bases; unmatched junction bases: 11. CDR3 length: 16 residues. Germline V gives CDR1 SGHNT, CDR2 YYREEE (reference sequence). CDR3 sequence (DNA): TGTGCCAGCAGCCGAAAGACTAGCGGGAGAATGGGTGAGCAGTTCTTC. Its protein is CASSRKTSGRMGEQFF.

A few counts support this clonotype. This chain's CDR3 is CASSLNRAVRTGELFF. DNA of the CDR3: TGTGCCAGCAGCTTAAACAGGGCTGTACGCACCGGGGAGCTGTTTTTT. This chain connects TRBV7-9 to TRBJ2-2; D might be TRBD1 (6 bases). V lost 2 bases and J lost 4, with 14 bases in between. CDR3 size: 16 residues. From germline, CDR1 is SEHNR and CDR2 FQNEAQ (reference sequence).

This clonotype came up a few times. The J gene is TRBJ2-2, the V gene TRBV7-9, with 12 bases that match TRBD1. Trimming cost V 6 bases and J 6 bases; bases outside gene matches: 5. The germline V gene has CDR1 SEHNR and CDR2 FQNEAQ (reference sequence). CDR3 length equals 15 residues. The DNA of the CDR3 is TGTGCCAGCAGATCGGGACAGGGGGCCTCCGGGGAGCTGTTTTTT. Its translation: CASRSGQGASGELFF.

This clonotype was counted between two and nine times. The chain is built from TRBV9 and TRBJ2-3; 7 nucleotides line up with TRBD2. The CDR3 has 17 amino acids. The V and J ends lost 5 bases and 1 base, in that order; junction bases with no gene match: 13. Per germline, CDR1 SGDLS and CDR2 YYNGEE. In DNA form, the CDR3 reads TGTGCCAGCAGTGCCGGCGGGAGAGCATGGGGCACAGATACGCAGTATTTT. This translates into CASSAGGRAWGTDTQYF.